This T cell receptor (beta chain) was recovered during a study of blood T cells in healthy people across ages. The study, taken as a whole, reports: It was found that TCR beta diversity correlated strongly with the percentage of naive T cells. Donor CMV status was unknown, possibly confounding expanded clonotype changes.

The CDR3 consists of 14 residues. Germline V gene sequence: CDR1 SQVTM, CDR2 ANQGSEA. The V and J ends lost 5 bases and 5 bases, in that order; junction bases with no gene match: 7. A J-beta primer mix and a sample-barcoded 5' primer were used in a second PCR of about 7 to 12 cycles. TCRdb recomputed calls from the 5' RACE reads with MiXCR, one row per CDR3 protein. The sample includes about 640,000 distinct CDR3 sequences, 58% of them seen just once. This clonotype was counted a few times. Antigen unknown. The V and J genes are TRBV29-1 and TRBJ2-5; 11 bases line up with TRBD1. Input material: blood. This sequence was found in a man aged 55 to 70 in good health. The CDR3 spells CSVQSGQGVETQYF. In nucleotides, the CDR3 is TGCAGCGTTCAGTCGGGACAGGGGGTCGAGACCCAGTACTTC.